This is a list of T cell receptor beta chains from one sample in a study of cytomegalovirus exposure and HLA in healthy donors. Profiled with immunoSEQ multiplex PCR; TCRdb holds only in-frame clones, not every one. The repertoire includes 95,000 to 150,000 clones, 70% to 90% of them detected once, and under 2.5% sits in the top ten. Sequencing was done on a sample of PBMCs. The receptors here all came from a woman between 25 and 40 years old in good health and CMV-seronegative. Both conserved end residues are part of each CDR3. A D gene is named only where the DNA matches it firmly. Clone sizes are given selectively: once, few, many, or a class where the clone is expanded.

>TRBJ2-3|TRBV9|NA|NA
TGTGCCAGCAGCGCACAGGGCACGAGCACAGATACGCAGTATTTT
CASSAQGTSTDTQYF
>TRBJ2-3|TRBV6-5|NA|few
TGTGCCAGCAGTTACCGGGGGGCCGGGGATACGCAGTATTTT
CASSYRGAGDTQYF
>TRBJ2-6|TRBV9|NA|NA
TGTGCCAGCAGCGTAATAGATCGGGTTGGGGCCAACGTCCTGACTTTC
CASSVIDRVGANVLTF
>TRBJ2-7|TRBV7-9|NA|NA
TGTGCCAGCAAACGTGGTGCGGTCGACGAGCAGTACTTC
CASKRGAVDEQYF
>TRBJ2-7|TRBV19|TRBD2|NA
TGTGCCAGTAGCCCCTCCGGGGGGGCCTCCTACGAGCAGTACTTC
CASSPSGGASYEQYF
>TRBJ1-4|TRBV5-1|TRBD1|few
TGCGCCAGCAGCCTGAACGACAGGGTAACGGAAAAACTGTTTTTT
CASSLNDRVTEKLFF
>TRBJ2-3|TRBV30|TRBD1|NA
TGTGCCTGGAGTGTATCAGGGGGCAGGGATACGCAGTATTTT
CAWSVSGGRDTQYF
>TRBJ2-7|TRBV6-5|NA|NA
TGTGCCAGCAGTCGAGATCGGGAATACGAGCAGTACTTC
CASSRDREYEQYF
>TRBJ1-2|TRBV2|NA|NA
TGTGCCAGCAGTGACGGGCAGGGCCACTATGGCTACACCTTC
CASSDGQGHYGYTF
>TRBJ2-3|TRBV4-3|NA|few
TGCGCCAGCAGCCAACACAGTAAGGCAGATACGCAGTATTTT
CASSQHSKADTQYF
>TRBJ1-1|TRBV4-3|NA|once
TGCGCCAGCAGCCAACCCCCCCCATTTAGTACTGAAGCTTTCTTT
CASSQPPPFSTEAFF
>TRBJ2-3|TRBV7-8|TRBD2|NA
TGTGCCAGCAGCTCCGCACGGACTAGCGGGGGGGCCGCAGATACGCAGTATTTT
CASSSARTSGGAADTQYF
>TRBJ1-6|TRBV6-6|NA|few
TGTGCCAGCAGTTACCCGGCGGCACCCCTCCACTTT
CASSYPAAPLHF
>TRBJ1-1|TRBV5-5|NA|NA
TGTGCCAGCAGCTTGCTCTTCGGGGAGGTGAACACTGAAGCTTTCTTT
CASSLLFGEVNTEAFF
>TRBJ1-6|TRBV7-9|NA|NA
TGTGCCAGCAGCTTGGAACAGTATAATTCACCCCTCCACTTT
CASSLEQYNSPLHF
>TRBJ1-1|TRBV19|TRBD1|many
TGTGCCAGTAGTTCCCTACAGGGGGCTGACACTGAAGCTTTCTTT
CASSSLQGADTEAFF